A single T cell receptor (beta chain) is shown here with its context. The sample holds other DNA sequences that translate to the same CDR3. The record originates from a study of blood T cell repertoires in COVID-19. Study-level information: PBMCs, B-cell-depleted T cells, or T cells provided the cDNA or gDNA that made up the material.

Using immunoSEQ multiplex PCR, the repertoire was profiled, and TCRdb retains in-frame clones only, with some absent. The sample records some 200,000 clones, around 86% being singletons. Source material: peripheral blood. The TCR comes from a man aged 35 to 55 with active or convalescent COVID-19.

DNA of the CDR3: TGTGCCAGTAGTCCGGGGGACTCTAGCACAGATACGCAGTATTTT. This codes for CASSPGDSSTDTQYF. The J gene is TRBJ2-3, the V gene TRBV19, with a possible D match to TRBD2 (6 bases). The CDR3 is 15 amino acids. CDR1 and CDR2 (germline): LNHDA, SQIVND (reference sequence). V was shortened by 5 bases and J by 0 bases, with 12 bases between the two germline ends.